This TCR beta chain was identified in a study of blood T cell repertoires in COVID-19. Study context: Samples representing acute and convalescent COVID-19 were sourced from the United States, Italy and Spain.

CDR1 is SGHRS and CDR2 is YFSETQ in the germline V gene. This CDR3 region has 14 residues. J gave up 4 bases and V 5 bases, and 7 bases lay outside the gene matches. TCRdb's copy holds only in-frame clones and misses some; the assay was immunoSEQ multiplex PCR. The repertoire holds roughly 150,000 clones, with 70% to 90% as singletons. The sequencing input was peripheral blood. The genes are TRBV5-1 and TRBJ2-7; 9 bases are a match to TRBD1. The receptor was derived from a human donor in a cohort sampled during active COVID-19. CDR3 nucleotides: TGCGCCAGCAGTTGGGGACAGGGTCCATACGAGCAGTACTTC. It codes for CASSWGQGPYEQYF.